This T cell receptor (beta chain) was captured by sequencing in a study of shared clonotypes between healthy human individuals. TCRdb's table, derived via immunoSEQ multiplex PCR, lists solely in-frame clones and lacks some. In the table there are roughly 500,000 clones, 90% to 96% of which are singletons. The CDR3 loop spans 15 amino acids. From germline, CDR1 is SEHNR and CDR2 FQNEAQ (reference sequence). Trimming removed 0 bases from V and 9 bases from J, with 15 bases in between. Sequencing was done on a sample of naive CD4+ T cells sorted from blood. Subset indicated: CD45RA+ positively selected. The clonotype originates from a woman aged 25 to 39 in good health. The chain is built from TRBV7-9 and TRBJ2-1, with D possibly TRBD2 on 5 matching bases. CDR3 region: CASSLARVGPFEQFF. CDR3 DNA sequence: TGTGCCAGCAGCTTAGCGAGGGTAGGTCCCTTTGAGCAGTTCTTC.